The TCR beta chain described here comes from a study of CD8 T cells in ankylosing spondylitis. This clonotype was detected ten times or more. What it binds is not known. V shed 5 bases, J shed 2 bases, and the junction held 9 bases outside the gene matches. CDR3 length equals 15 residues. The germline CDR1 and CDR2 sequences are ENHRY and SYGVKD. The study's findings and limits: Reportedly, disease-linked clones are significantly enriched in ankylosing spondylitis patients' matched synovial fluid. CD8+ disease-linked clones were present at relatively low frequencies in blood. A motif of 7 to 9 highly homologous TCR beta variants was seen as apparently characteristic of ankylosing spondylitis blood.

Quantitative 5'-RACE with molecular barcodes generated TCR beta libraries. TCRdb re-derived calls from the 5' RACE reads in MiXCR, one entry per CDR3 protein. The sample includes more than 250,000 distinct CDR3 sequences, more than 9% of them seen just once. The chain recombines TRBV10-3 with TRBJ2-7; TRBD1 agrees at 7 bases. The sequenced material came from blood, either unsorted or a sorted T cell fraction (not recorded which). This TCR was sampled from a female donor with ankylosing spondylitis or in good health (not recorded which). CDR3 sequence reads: CAISTAGTETYEQYF. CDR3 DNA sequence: TGTGCCATCAGTACTGCCGGGACAGAAACCTACGAGCAGTACTTC.